The 10 T cell receptor beta chains listed next were all sequenced from one sample in a study of blood T cell repertoires in COVID-19. Assay used: immunoSEQ multiplex PCR; TCRdb lists only in-frame clones, some missing. The table has roughly 52,000 clones, 70% to 90% seen once. Sequencing was done on a sample of peripheral blood. Source of these receptors: a human donor in a cohort sampled during active COVID-19.

V is TRBV5-5 and J is TRBJ1-3, with D perhaps matching TRBD1 (6 bases). This CDR3 spans 14 amino acids. Between the trimmed V and J ends, which lost 4 bases and 2 bases, there was a span of 10 bases. Germline V CDR1 and CDR2: SGHKS, YYEKEE (reference sequence). The CDR3 protein is CASSHRVAGNTIYF. The CDR3 DNA follows: TGTGCCAGCAGCCACAGGGTGGCTGGAAACACCATATATTTT. The variable domain in full, with the rest retrieved from reference TRBV5-5 and TRBJ1-3, is DAGVTQSPTHLIKTRGQQVTLRCSPISGHKSVSWYQQVLGQGPQFIFQYYEKEERGRGNFPDRFSARQFPNYSSELNVNALLLGDSALYLCASSHRVAGNTIYFGEGSWLTVV.

This chain uses TRBV9 with TRBJ1-5; no clear D. Deletions cut 4 bases from V and 4 bases from J, with 15 bases between. CDR3 length: 15 residues. Per germline, CDR1 SGDLS and CDR2 YYNGEE. The CDR3 DNA reads as TGTGCCAGCAGCCCCCGCGGGGATGGGAATCAGCCCCAGCATTTT. This encodes CASSPRGDGNQPQHF.

The chain employs TRBV7-6 and TRBJ2-1; the match to TRBD2 covers 8 bases. This CDR3 is built from 14 residues. The germline V gene has CDR1 SGHVS and CDR2 FNYEAQ. J gave up 10 bases and V 4 bases, and 9 bases lay outside the gene matches. The CDR3 is CASSSGTRPYEQFF. The CDR3 region has the DNA TGTGCCAGCAGCTCCGGGACTAGGCCTTACGAGCAGTTCTTC.

The chain combines TRBV2 with TRBJ2-3, with D perhaps TRBD1 (6 bases). Germline V gene data show CDR1 as SNHLY and CDR2 as FYNNEI. The CDR3 totals 14 residues. Between the trimmed V and J ends, which lost 8 bases and 1 base, there was a span of 13 bases. The DNA of the CDR3 is TGTGCCAGCCTACGGGACATAGGCACAGATACGCAGTATTTT. Translated: CASLRDIGTDTQYF.

This chain connects TRBV6-5 to TRBJ2-4; 8 positions match TRBD1. The length of the CDR3 is 14 residues. CDR1 MNHEY and CDR2 SVGAGI come from the germline V gene. The trim removed 9 bases at V and 9 bases at J, leaving 13 bases unmatched. In nucleotides, the CDR3 is TGTGCCAGTCTGGCCCCGGGACAGGAGGGCATTCAGTACTTC. Translated, it gives CASLAPGQEGIQYF.

This sequence joins TRBV25-1 and TRBJ2-2; TRBD2 is a possible D gene (5 bases). V lost 7 bases to trimming and J lost 7 bases, with 19 bases between them. CDR1 is MGHDK and CDR2 is SYGVNS in the germline V gene. The CDR3 sequence is 15 residues long. The CDR3 DNA sequence: TGTGCCAGCACGTCCTCTTCTTACAGCGGCGGGGAGCTGTTTTTT. Translating it yields CASTSSSYSGGELFF.

This clone has only one observation. The V and J genes are TRBV28 and TRBJ1-2, with 12 bases aligning to TRBD1. Per the germline V gene, CDR1 is MDHEN and CDR2 is SYDVKM. The CDR3 is 15 amino acids. Germline trimming cut 7 bases from V and 4 bases from J; bases unmatched to any gene: 7. Here the CDR3 DNA reads TGTGCCAGCACTTCCGGGACAGGGGGCGCCTATGGCTACACCTTC. Its protein is CASTSGTGGAYGYTF.

This clone was counted a few times. The CDR3 region has the DNA TGTGCCAGCAGTGCAGGGGGACTAGCCAAAAACATTCAGTACTTC. Translating gives CASSAGGLAKNIQYF. The V gene is TRBV6-2 or TRBV6-3, the J gene TRBJ2-4, with a possible D match to TRBD1 (7 bases). The germline V gene has CDR1 MNHEY and CDR2 SVGEGT. CDR3 length equals 15 residues. V lost 5 bases, J lost 0 bases, and 11 bases lay in between.

The gene calls are TRBV5-4 and TRBJ2-1; D unresolved. With 3 bases removed from V and 4 bases from J, the gap between germline ends came to 2 bases. CDR1 and CDR2 (germline): SGHNT, YYREEE (reference sequence). This CDR3 is built from 11 residues. The CDR3 region has the DNA TGTGCCAGCAGCTCGTACAATGAGCAGTTCTTC. Translation gives CASSSYNEQFF.

J is TRBJ2-5 and V is TRBV28; tentative D call: TRBD1 (5 bases). Germline V lookup: CDR1 MDHEN, CDR2 SYDVKM. This CDR3 spans 12 amino acids. Trimming shortened V by 2 bases and J by 9 bases, and 10 bases separated the two germline ends. CDR3 in amino acids: CASSLAVRAQYF. For the CDR3, the DNA is TGTGCCAGCAGTTTAGCGGTCAGGGCCCAGTACTTC. Full variable domain (rest looked up from reference TRBV28 and TRBJ2-5): DVKVTQSSRYLVKRTGEKVFLECVQDMDHENMFWYRQDPGLGLRLIYFSYDVKMKEKGDIPEGYSVSREKKERFSLILESASTNQTSMYLCASSLAVRAQYFGPGTRLLVL.